These T cell receptor beta chains were read from a single sample in a study of cytotoxic CD8 clonotypes in ibrutinib-treated CLL. Profiling relied on immunoSEQ multiplex PCR, and the TCRdb table lists in-frame clones only, not all of them. The sample contains about 80,000 clones, 70% to 80% of which appear only once. Specimen: PBMCs, collected after 12 months of ibrutinib treatment. These receptor sequences come from a human donor with chronic lymphocytic leukemia. Both conserved end residues are part of each CDR3. The D gene is left open where the match is weak. Part of the rows lack a size; the others show once, few, many or a class for expanded clones.

len: 15; v_gene: TRBV7-9; d_gene: TRBD1; abundance: once; j_gene: TRBJ2-5; CDR3nt: TGTGCCAGCAGCTTATGGGACAGGGGAGGGCAGACCCAGTACTTC; CDR3aa: CASSLWDRGGQTQYF
len: 15; v_gene: TRBV27; d_gene: TRBD2; abundance: -; j_gene: TRBJ2-5; CDR3nt: TGTGCCAGCAGCCTTAGCGGGGGGGCTCTCCAGACCCAGTACTTC; CDR3aa: CASSLSGGALQTQYF
len: 14; v_gene: TRBV6-5; d_gene: TRBD1; abundance: few; j_gene: TRBJ1-4; CDR3nt: TGTGCCAGCAGGCCTACAGGGGCGGGGGAAAAACTGTTTTTT; CDR3aa: CASRPTGAGEKLFF
len: 12; v_gene: TRBV2; d_gene: -; abundance: -; j_gene: TRBJ2-7; CDR3nt: TGTGCCAGCAGCCCAACAGGCTACGAGCAGTACTTC; CDR3aa: CASSPTGYEQYF
len: 13; v_gene: TRBV5-1; d_gene: -; abundance: -; j_gene: TRBJ2-2; CDR3nt: TGCGCCAGCAGCCGTGGGGGCACCGGGGAGCTGTTTTTT; CDR3aa: CASSRGGTGELFF
len: 12; v_gene: TRBV30; d_gene: -; abundance: -; j_gene: TRBJ2-5; CDR3nt: TGTGCCTGGAGTGCCCAACAAGAGACCCAGTACTTC; CDR3aa: CAWSAQQETQYF
len: 14; v_gene: TRBV19; d_gene: -; abundance: once; j_gene: TRBJ2-5; CDR3nt: TGTGCCAGTAGTCCCCGACTAACATCAGAGACCCAGTACTTC; CDR3aa: CASSPRLTSETQYF
len: 13; v_gene: TRBV5-6; d_gene: -; abundance: -; j_gene: TRBJ2-7; CDR3nt: TGTGCCAGCAGCTTTGGGATTGCCTACGAGCAGTACTTC; CDR3aa: CASSFGIAYEQYF
len: 10; v_gene: TRBV4-2; d_gene: -; abundance: -; j_gene: TRBJ2-3; CDR3nt: TGTGCCAGCAGTTCTGATACGCAGTATTTT; CDR3aa: CASSSDTQYF
len: 17; v_gene: TRBV7-2; d_gene: -; abundance: once; j_gene: TRBJ1-2; CDR3nt: TGTGCCAGCAGCCGAGACGTTGGGCCAGGGGATAACTATGGCTACACCTTC; CDR3aa: CASSRDVGPGDNYGYTF
len: 13; v_gene: TRBV7-3; d_gene: TRBD2; abundance: many; j_gene: TRBJ2-1; CDR3nt: TGTGCCAGCAGCTCCCGTCCTAGCGGGGCCCAGTTCTTC; CDR3aa: CASSSRPSGAQFF
len: 12; v_gene: TRBV28; d_gene: -; abundance: -; j_gene: TRBJ1-3; CDR3nt: TGTGCCAGCAGTTTAACAGGAAACACCATATATTTT; CDR3aa: CASSLTGNTIYF
len: 16; v_gene: TRBV2; d_gene: -; abundance: -; j_gene: TRBJ2-7; CDR3nt: TGTGCCAGCATCCCTCCAGGGTTTTCCTCCTCCTACGAGCAGTACTTC; CDR3aa: CASIPPGFSSSYEQYF
len: 15; v_gene: TRBV2; d_gene: TRBD1; abundance: -; j_gene: TRBJ2-3; CDR3nt: TGTGCCAGCAGTGCGACAGGGGATAGGGCAGATACGCAGTATTTT; CDR3aa: CASSATGDRADTQYF
len: 13; v_gene: TRBV28; d_gene: TRBD1; abundance: -; j_gene: TRBJ2-7; CDR3nt: TGTGCCAGCAGGACAGGGGCCTCCTACGAGCAGTACTTC; CDR3aa: CASRTGASYEQYF
len: 14; v_gene: TRBV28; d_gene: -; abundance: -; j_gene: TRBJ1-5; CDR3nt: TGTGCCAGCACCTCCCCAGGGGATCATCAGCCCCAGCATTTT; CDR3aa: CASTSPGDHQPQHF
len: 17; v_gene: TRBV2; d_gene: -; abundance: -; j_gene: TRBJ2-5; CDR3nt: TGTGCCAGCAGTGAAGGGGAGGGCAGGGGGCTGGGAGAGACCCAGTACTTC; CDR3aa: CASSEGEGRGLGETQYF
len: 13; v_gene: TRBV19; d_gene: -; abundance: -; j_gene: TRBJ2-6; CDR3nt: TGTGCCAGTAGTATCGCAGGGGCCAACGTCCTGACTTTC; CDR3aa: CASSIAGANVLTF
len: 16; v_gene: TRBV9; d_gene: -; abundance: -; j_gene: TRBJ1-3; CDR3nt: TGTGCCAGCAGCCCAACCCAGGCCGCCTCTGGAAACACCATATATTTT; CDR3aa: CASSPTQAASGNTIYF
len: 12; v_gene: TRBV28; d_gene: -; abundance: -; j_gene: TRBJ2-5; CDR3nt: TGTGCCAGCAGTTGGGCCCAAGAGACCCAGTACTTC; CDR3aa: CASSWAQETQYF
len: 14; v_gene: TRBV2; d_gene: TRBD1; abundance: -; j_gene: TRBJ2-3; CDR3nt: TGTGCCAGCACCCCGGGACAGGGGTCAGATACGCAGTATTTT; CDR3aa: CASTPGQGSDTQYF
len: 12; v_gene: TRBV5-8; d_gene: -; abundance: many; j_gene: TRBJ1-3; CDR3nt: TGTGCCAGCAGCTCGCCTGGAAACACCATATATTTT; CDR3aa: CASSSPGNTIYF